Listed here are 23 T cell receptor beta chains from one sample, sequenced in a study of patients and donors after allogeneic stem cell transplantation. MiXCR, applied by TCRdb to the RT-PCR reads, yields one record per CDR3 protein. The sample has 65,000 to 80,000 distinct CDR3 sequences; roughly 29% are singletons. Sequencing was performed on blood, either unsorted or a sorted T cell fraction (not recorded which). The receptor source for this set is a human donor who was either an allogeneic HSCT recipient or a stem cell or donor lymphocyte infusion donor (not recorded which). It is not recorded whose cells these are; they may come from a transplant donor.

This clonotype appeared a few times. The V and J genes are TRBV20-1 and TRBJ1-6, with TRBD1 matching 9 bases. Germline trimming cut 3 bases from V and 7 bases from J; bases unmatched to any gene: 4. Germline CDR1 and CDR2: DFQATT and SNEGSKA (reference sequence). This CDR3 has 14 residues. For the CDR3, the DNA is TGCAGTGCTAGTCCCGGGACAGGGAATTCACCCCTCCACTTT. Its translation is CSASPGTGNSPLHF.

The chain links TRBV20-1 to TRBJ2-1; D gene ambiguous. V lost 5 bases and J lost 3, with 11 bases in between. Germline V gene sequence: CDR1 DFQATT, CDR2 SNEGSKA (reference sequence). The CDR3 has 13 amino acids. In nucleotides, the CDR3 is TGCAGTGCTCGGGCCCCTAACTACAATGAGCAGTTCTTC. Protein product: CSARAPNYNEQFF.

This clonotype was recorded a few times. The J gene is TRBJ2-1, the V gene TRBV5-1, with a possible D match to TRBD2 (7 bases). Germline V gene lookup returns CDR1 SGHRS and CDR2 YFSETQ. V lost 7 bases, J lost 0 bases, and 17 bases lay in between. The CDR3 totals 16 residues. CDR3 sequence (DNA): TGCGCCAGCTCGAGGGGGGCGGGAGCCTCCTACAATGAGCAGTTCTTC. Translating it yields CASSRGAGASYNEQFF.

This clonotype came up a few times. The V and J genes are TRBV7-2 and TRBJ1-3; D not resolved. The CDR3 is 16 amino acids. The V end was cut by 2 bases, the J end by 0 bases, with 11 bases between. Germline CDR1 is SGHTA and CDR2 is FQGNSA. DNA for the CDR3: TGTGCCAGCAGCTTAATGGGAACGGCCTCTGGAAACACCATATATTTT. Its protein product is CASSLMGTASGNTIYF.

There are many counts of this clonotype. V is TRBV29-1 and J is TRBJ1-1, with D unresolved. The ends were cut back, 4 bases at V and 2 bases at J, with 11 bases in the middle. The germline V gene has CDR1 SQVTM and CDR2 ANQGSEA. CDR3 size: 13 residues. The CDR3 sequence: CSVGRQQNTEAFF. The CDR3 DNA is TGCAGCGTTGGCCGGCAGCAAAACACTGAAGCTTTCTTT.

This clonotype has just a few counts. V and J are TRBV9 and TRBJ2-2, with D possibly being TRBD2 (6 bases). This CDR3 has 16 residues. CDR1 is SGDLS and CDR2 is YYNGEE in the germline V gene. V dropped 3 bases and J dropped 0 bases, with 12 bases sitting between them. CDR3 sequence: CASSGEGGSNTGELFF. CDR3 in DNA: TGTGCCAGCAGCGGAGAGGGAGGCTCGAACACCGGGGAGCTGTTTTTT. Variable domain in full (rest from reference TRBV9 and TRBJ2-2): DSGVTQTPKHLITATGQRVTLRCSPRSGDLSVYWYQQSLDQGLQFLIQYYNGEERAKGNILERFSAQQFPDLHSELNLSSLELGDSALYFCASSGEGGSNTGELFFGEGSRLTVL.

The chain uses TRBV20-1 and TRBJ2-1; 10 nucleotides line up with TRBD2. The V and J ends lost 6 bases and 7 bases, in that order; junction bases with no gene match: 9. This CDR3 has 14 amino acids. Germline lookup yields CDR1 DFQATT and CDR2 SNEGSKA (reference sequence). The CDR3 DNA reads TGCAGTGCCACAGGACTAGCGGTATTTAATGAGCAGTTCTTC. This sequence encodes CSATGLAVFNEQFF.

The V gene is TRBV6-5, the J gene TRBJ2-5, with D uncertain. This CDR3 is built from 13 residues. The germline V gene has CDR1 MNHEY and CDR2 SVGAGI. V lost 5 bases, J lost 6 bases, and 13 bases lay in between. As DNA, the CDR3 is TGTGCCAGCAGTCCCGGGTACTTGCAGACCCAGTACTTC. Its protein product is CASSPGYLQTQYF.

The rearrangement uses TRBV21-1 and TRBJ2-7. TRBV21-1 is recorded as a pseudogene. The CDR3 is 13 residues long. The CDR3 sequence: CARLGIPSYEQYF. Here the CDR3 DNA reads TGTGCACGCTTGGGGATCCCCTCCTACGAGCAGTACTTC.

CDR3 nucleotide sequence: TGTGCCAGCAGCTTAGGCGGGGGGATTCAGCCCCAGCATTTT. Translating gives CASSLGGGIQPQHF. This chain uses TRBV7-9 with TRBJ1-5; possible D gene TRBD1, 5 bases. The CDR3 loop spans 14 amino acids. Germline V CDR1 and CDR2: SEHNR, FQNEAQ (reference sequence). Trimming left V 1 base short and J 6 bases short, with 10 bases between.

CDR3 amino acids: CASSLIGTDPNGSGYTF. CDR3 DNA: TGTGCCAGCTCACTGATCGGGACGGATCCTAACGGAAGCGGCTACACCTTC. This chain uses TRBV18 with TRBJ1-2; maybe TRBD1 (5 bases). V lost 4 bases and J lost 8, with 26 bases in between. This CDR3 is built from 17 residues. The germline V gene has CDR1 KGHSH and CDR2 LQKENI.

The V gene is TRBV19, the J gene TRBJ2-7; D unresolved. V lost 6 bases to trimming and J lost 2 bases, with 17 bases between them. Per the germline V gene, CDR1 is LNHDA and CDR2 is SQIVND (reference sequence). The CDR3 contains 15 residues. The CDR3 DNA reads TGTGCCAGTAGGATATCCCATAGGTCTCCCTACGAGCAGTACTTC. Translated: CASRISHRSPYEQYF.

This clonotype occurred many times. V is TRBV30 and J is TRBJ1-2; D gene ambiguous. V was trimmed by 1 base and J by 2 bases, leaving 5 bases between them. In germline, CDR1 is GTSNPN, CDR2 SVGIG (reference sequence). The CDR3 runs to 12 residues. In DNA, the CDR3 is TGTGCCTGGAGTGACAGAAACTATGGCTACACCTTC. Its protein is CAWSDRNYGYTF. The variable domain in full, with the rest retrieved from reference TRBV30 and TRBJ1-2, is SQTIHQWPATLVQPVGSPLSLECTVEGTSNPNLYWYRQAAGRGLQLLFYSVGIGQISSEVPQNLSASRPQDRQFILSSKKLLLSDSGFYLCAWSDRNYGYTFGSGTRLTVV.

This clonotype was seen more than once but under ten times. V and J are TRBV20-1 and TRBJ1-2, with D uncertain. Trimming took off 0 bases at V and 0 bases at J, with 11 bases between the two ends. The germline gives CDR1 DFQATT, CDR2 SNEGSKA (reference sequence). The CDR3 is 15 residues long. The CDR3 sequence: CSARDVIFSNYGYTF. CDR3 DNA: TGCAGTGCTAGAGATGTTATTTTTTCTAACTATGGCTACACCTTC.

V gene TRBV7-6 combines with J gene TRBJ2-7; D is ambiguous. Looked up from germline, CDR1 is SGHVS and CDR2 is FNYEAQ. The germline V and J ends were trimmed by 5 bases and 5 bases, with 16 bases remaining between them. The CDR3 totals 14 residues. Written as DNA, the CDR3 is TGTGCCAGCAGCGTCCGGTCCTCTCTAGACGAGCAGTACTTC. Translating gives CASSVRSSLDEQYF.

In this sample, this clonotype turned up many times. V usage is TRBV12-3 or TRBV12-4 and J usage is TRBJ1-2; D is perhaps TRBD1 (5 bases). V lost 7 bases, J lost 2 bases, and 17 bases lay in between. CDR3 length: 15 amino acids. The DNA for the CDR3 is TGTGCCAGCAACCCACGCCCAGGGCCCAACTATGGCTACACCTTC. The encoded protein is CASNPRPGPNYGYTF.

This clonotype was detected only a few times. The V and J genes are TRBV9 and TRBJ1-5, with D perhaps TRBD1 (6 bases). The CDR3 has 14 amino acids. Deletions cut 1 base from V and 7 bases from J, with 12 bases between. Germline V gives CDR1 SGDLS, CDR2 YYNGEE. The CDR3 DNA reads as TGTGCCAGCAGCGTATGGGGGGGCCGGCAGCCCCAGCATTTT. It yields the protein CASSVWGGRQPQHF.

The CDR3 bases are TGTGCCAGCAGCCCCCAGGGGCTGATCCAAGAGACCCAGTACTTC. Its translation: CASSPQGLIQETQYF. The J gene is TRBJ2-5, the V gene TRBV6-2 or TRBV6-3, with D maybe TRBD1 (6 bases). The germline V gene has CDR1 MNHEY and CDR2 SVGEGT. V lost 6 bases, J lost 1 base, and 15 bases lay in between. The CDR3 totals 15 residues.

This chain's CDR3 is CATSDGGRIYNEQFF. The DNA of the CDR3 is TGTGCCACCAGTGATGGCGGGAGGATCTACAATGAGCAGTTCTTC. This chain links TRBV24-1 with TRBJ2-1, with 8 bases fitting TRBD2. With V trimmed by 3 bases and J by 3 bases, 3 bases remained unmatched. The germline CDR1 and CDR2 sequences are KGHDR and SFDVKD. This CDR3 spans 15 amino acids.

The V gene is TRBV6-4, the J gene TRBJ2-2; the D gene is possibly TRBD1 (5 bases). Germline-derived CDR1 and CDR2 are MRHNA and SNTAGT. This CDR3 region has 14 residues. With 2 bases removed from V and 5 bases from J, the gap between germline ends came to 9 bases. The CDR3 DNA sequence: TGTGCCAGCAGTGACGCACCAGGGACCGGGGAGCTGTTTTTT. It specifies CASSDAPGTGELFF.

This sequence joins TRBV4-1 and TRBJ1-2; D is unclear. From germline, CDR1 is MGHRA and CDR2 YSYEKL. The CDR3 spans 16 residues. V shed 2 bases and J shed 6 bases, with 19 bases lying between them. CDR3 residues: CASSQCVGRNCHGYTF. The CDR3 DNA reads TGCGCCAGCAGCCAATGCGTGGGCAGGAATTGTCATGGCTACACCTTC.

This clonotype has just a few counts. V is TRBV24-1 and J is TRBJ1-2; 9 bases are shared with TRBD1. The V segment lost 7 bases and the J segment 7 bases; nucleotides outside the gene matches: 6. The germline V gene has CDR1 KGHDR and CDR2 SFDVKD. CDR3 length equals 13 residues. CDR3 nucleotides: TGTGCCACCAGCAAAGGGACAGGGATTGGCTACACCTTC. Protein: CATSKGTGIGYTF.

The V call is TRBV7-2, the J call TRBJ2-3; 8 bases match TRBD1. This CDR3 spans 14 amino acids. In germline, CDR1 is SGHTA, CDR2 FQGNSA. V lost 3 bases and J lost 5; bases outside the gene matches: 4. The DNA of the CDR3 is TGTGCCAGCAGCTTCGACAGGGGACGAGATACGCAGTATTTT. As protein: CASSFDRGRDTQYF.